This is a list of T cell receptor beta chains from one sample in a study of T cells after yellow fever vaccination. TCRdb reprocessed the 5' RACE reads via MiXCR and lists one record per CDR3 protein. Here the sample spans 200,000 to 300,000 distinct CDR3 sequences, roughly 13% being singletons. The material sequenced was CD4+ T cells sorted from PBMCs, taken 45 days after the yellow fever booster vaccination. Receptor source: a man aged 25 to 45 who received the YFV17D yellow fever vaccine. The CDR3 runs from the conserved cysteine through the conserved F or W. A D gene is named only where the DNA matches it firmly. Size tells how often a clone was seen (once, few, many) or the class of an expanded clone, and some rows leave it out.

D gene	clone size	V gene	J gene	CDR3 DNA	CDR3 protein
NA	few	TRBV5-1	TRBJ1-1	TGCGCCAGCAGCCCAGGTCCCAGGGGCGTAAGAACTGAAGCTTTCTTT	CASSPGPRGVRTEAFF
TRBD2	few	TRBV12-3/TRBV12-4	TRBJ2-3	TGTGCCAGCAGTTTACTGTCGGGAGGGCCGGCAGATACGCAGTATTTT	CASSLLSGGPADTQYF
TRBD1	many	TRBV5-1	TRBJ2-7	TGCGCCAGCAGCGGAGGGACAGGGCGACAAGACGAGCAGTACTTC	CASSGGTGRQDEQYF
NA	NA	TRBV28	TRBJ2-6	TGTGCCAGCAGTTTCGCCTCGAGCTCTGGGGCCAACGTCCTGACTTTC	CASSFASSSGANVLTF
TRBD1	NA	TRBV6-1	TRBJ2-7	TGTGCCAGCACCGCCTGGGACAGGGCCTACGGGCAGTACTTC	CASTAWDRAYGQYF
NA	NA	TRBV20-1	TRBJ2-5	TGCAGTGCTCGCCTCCTCGTCGGAGAGACCCAGTACTTC	CSARLLVGETQYF
TRBD2	few	TRBV12-3/TRBV12-4	TRBJ2-7	TGTGCCAGCAGTACGACTAGCGGAGCCACCGGGCAGTACTTC	CASSTTSGATGQYF
NA	NA	TRBV5-1	TRBJ2-2	TGCGCCAGCAGCTCGTCGCAGGGGGGAACCGGGGAGCTGTTTTTT	CASSSSQGGTGELFF
TRBD2	NA	TRBV10-2	TRBJ2-3	TGCGCCAGCCTCCGGACTAGCGGTAGCATTAGCACAGATACGCAGTATTTT	CASLRTSGSISTDTQYF
TRBD1	few	TRBV7-6	TRBJ2-7	TGTGCCAGCAGCGTAGTGACAGGGGACTACGAGCAGTACTTC	CASSVVTGDYEQYF
NA	few	TRBV18	TRBJ2-1	TGTGCCAGCTCACGGTCCTACAATGAGCAGTTCTTC	CASSRSYNEQFF
TRBD2	few	TRBV20-1	TRBJ2-7	TGCAGTGCTAGACCCAATGCGGGAGGGGAATTGCAGTACTTC	CSARPNAGGELQYF
NA	many	TRBV12-3/TRBV12-4	TRBJ2-3	TGTGCCAGCAGTTTATTGGATACGCAGTATTTT	CASSLLDTQYF
NA	NA	TRBV9	TRBJ1-5	TGTGCCAGCAGCGAAGTCCCCACTAATCAGCCCCAGCATTTT	CASSEVPTNQPQHF
NA	many	TRBV12-3/TRBV12-4	TRBJ2-7	TGTGCCAGCAGTTTGGGTCCGACCTACGAGCAGTACTTC	CASSLGPTYEQYF
NA	NA	TRBV27	TRBJ1-1	TGTGCCAGCAGTTTCCAGAGAGGGGAAGCTTTCTTT	CASSFQRGEAFF
TRBD2	few	TRBV15	TRBJ2-1	TGTGCCACCAGCAGAGATTCTCAGCGGGAGTGGGTCAATGAGCAGTTCTTC	CATSRDSQREWVNEQFF
TRBD2	few	TRBV7-3	TRBJ2-2	TGTGCCAGCAGCTCGGGAGGGACCGGGGAGCTGTTTTTT	CASSSGGTGELFF
NA	few	TRBV7-9	TRBJ2-1	TGTGCCAGCAGTTCCGTTAGAGCTAGCGCTTACAATGAGCAGTTCTTC	CASSSVRASAYNEQFF
NA	NA	TRBV6-2/TRBV6-3	TRBJ2-2	TGTGCCAGCAGTTACGGGCGCGGTACCGGGGAGCTGTTTTTT	CASSYGRGTGELFF
NA	few	TRBV20-1	TRBJ2-5	TGCAGTGCTAGAAGCCTTCAAGAGACCCAGTACTTC	CSARSLQETQYF